This TCR beta chain originates from a study of coeliac disease. In this sample, this clone is medium-sized. The CDR3 has 14 residues. The V and J ends lost 0 bases and 7 bases respectively, with 13 bases between them. Germline V gives CDR1 SGHNT, CDR2 YYREEE (reference sequence). Assay used: immunoSEQ multiplex PCR; TCRdb lists only in-frame clones, some missing. The top ten hold approximately 13% of the sample, which has thousands of clones, more than 55% seen once. V gene TRBV5-4 combines with J gene TRBJ1-2, with a weak D call TRBD1 (6 bases). The sequence derives from a middle-aged woman. Sequenced sample: lymphocytes from the gut lamina propria. For the CDR3, the DNA is TGTGCCAGCAGCTTGGGGGTGGTGGGGGCTGGCTACACCTTC. It specifies CASSLGVVGAGYTF.